One and the same sample provided the 6 T cell receptor beta chains below, sequenced in a study of beta chain features in type 1 diabetes. Expressed TCRB transcripts got sequenced, as all isolated RNA was reverse transcribed. Using immunoSEQ multiplex PCR, the repertoire was profiled, and TCRdb retains in-frame clones only, with some absent. The sample contains 90,000 to 110,000 clones, 40% of which appear only once. The sample comprised stem cell memory CD4+ T cells from blood. The origin of the receptors is a woman aged 18-29 years in good health.

The chain couples TRBV2 to TRBJ2-1, with a weak D call TRBD1 (6 bases). The CDR3 loop spans 14 amino acids. Germline CDR1 reads SNHLY; CDR2 reads FYNNEI. V was cut by 7 bases and J by 4 bases, with 14 bases left in between. As DNA, the CDR3 is TGTGCCAGCAATGGTCAGGGGACATACAATGAGCAGTTCTTC. This translates into CASNGQGTYNEQFF.

The rearrangement joins TRBV19 to TRBJ1-2; 7 bases line up with TRBD1. Trimming took 4 bases from V and 2 from J; bases not matched to a gene: 7. The length of the CDR3 is 15 residues. Germline V gene data show CDR1 as LNHDA and CDR2 as SQIVND (reference sequence). The CDR3: CASSRDRAENYGYTF. DNA of the CDR3: TGTGCCAGTAGTAGAGACAGGGCGGAGAACTATGGCTACACCTTC.

This chain connects TRBV29-1 to TRBJ1-2, with D possibly being TRBD1 (6 bases). Trimming pared 7 bases from V and 3 bases from J, leaving 21 bases between. CDR1 is SQVTM and CDR2 is ANQGSEA in the germline V gene. This CDR3 region has 15 residues. The CDR3 DNA reads TGCAGCGCTTCCCACCGTGAGCGGGGGCACTATGGCTACACCTTC. It specifies CSASHRERGHYGYTF.

The chain recombines TRBV5-1 with TRBJ2-1, with TRBD2 identical over 7 bases. The V and J ends lost 5 bases and 7 bases, in that order; junction bases with no gene match: 6. The germline V gene has CDR1 SGHRS and CDR2 YFSETQ. There are 13 residues in the CDR3. The CDR3 DNA follows: TGCGCCAGCAGAACAAGGGAGGGGAATGAGCAGTTCTTC. Residues: CASRTREGNEQFF.

The chain links TRBV6-5 to TRBJ2-2; 7 bases align to TRBD1. V lost 6 bases, J lost 0 bases, and 4 bases stayed unmatched. CDR3 length: 15 amino acids. CDR1 and CDR2 from the germline V gene are MNHEY and SVGAGI. DNA for the CDR3: TGTGCCAGCAGCCCCGGGACAGCGAACACCGGGGAGCTGTTTTTT. This encodes CASSPGTANTGELFF.

There are a few counts of this clone. The chain uses TRBV6-6 and TRBJ1-2; D gene ambiguous. Per germline, CDR1 MNHNY and CDR2 SVGAGI (reference sequence). This CDR3 is 11 amino acids long. Trimming stripped 7 bases from V and 0 bases from J, with 3 bases between. The CDR3 here is CASTTNYGYTF. Here the CDR3 DNA reads TGTGCCAGCACAACTAACTATGGCTACACCTTC.